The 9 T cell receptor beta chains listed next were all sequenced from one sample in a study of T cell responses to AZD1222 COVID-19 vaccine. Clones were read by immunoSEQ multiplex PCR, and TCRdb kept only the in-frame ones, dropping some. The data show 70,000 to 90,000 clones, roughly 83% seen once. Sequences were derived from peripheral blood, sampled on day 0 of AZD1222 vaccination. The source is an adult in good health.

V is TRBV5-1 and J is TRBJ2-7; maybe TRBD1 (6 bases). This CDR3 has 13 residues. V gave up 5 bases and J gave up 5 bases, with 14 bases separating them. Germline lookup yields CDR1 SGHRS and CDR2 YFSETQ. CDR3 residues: CASRRQAEDEQYF. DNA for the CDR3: TGCGCCAGCAGGCGACAGGCTGAGGACGAGCAGTACTTC.

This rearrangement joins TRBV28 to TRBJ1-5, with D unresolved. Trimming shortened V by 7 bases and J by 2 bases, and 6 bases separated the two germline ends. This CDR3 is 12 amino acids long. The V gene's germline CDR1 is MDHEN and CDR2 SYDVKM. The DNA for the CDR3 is TGTGCCAGCACCCTGGGCAATCAGCCCCAGCATTTT. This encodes CASTLGNQPQHF.

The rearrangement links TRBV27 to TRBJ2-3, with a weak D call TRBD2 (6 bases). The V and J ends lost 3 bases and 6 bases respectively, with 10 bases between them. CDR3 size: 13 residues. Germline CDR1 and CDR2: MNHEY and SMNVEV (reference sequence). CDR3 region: CASSFGTGDTQYF. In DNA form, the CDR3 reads TGTGCCAGCAGTTTCGGGACTGGGGATACGCAGTATTTT.

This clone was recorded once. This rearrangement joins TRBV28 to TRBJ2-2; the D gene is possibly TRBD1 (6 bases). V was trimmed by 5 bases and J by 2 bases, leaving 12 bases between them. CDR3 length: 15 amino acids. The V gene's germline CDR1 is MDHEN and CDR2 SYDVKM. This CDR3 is CASSPPRGNTGELFF. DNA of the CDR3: TGTGCCAGCAGTCCGCCCAGGGGAAACACCGGGGAGCTGTTTTTT.

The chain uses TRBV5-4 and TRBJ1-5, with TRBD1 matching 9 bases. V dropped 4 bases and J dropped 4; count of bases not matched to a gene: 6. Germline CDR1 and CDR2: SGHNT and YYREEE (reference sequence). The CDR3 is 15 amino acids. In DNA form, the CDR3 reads TGTGCCAGCAGCAGCGGGACAGGGACGAATCAGCCCCAGCATTTT. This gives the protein CASSSGTGTNQPQHF.

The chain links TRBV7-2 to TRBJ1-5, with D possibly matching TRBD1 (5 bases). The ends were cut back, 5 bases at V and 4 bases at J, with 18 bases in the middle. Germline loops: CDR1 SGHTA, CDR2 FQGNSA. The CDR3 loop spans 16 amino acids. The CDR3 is CASSIQSGTENQPQHF. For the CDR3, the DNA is TGTGCCAGCAGCATACAATCCGGGACGGAAAATCAGCCCCAGCATTTT.

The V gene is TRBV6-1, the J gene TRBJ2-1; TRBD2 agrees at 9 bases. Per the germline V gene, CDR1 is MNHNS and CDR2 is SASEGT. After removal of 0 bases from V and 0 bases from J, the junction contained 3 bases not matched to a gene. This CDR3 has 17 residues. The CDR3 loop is CASSEAPSGVSYNEQFF. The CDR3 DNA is TGTGCCAGCAGTGAAGCGCCTAGCGGGGTCTCCTACAATGAGCAGTTCTTC.

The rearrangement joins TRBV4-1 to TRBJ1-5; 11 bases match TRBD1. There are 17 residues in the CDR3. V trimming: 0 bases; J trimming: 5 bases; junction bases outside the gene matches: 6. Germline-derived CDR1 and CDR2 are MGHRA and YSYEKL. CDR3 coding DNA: TGCGCCAGCAGCCAAGATCCGGGACAGGGGGAGTATCAGCCCCAGCATTTT. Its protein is CASSQDPGQGEYQPQHF.

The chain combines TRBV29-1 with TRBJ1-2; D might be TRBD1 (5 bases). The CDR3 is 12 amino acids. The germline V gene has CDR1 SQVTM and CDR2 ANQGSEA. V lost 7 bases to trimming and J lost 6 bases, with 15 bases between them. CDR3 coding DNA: TGCAGCGCTACCGGGGGGATTGATGGCTACACCTTC. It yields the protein CSATGGIDGYTF. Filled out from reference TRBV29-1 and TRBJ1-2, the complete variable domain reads SAVISQKPSRDICQRGTSLTIQCQVDSQVTMMFWYRQQPGQSLTLIATANQGSEATYESGFVIDKFPISRPNLTFSTLTVSNMSPEDSSIYLCSATGGIDGYTFGSGTRLTVV.